These 21 T cell receptor beta chains were sequenced from one sample in a study of CD8 T cells in Susac syndrome. RNA amounts of roughly 0.5 to 1 ug underwent reverse transcription with random hexamers. One entry per CDR3 protein, called by TCRdb with MiXCR from the immunoSEQ multiplex PCR reads. Among 150,000 to 200,000 distinct CDR3 sequences listed, just under 95% were seen once. Sequenced: CD4+ T cells from PBMCs. Receptors were obtained from a human donor in good health.

The rearrangement joins TRBV4-1 to TRBJ2-7; D is undetermined. V gave up 0 bases and J gave up 3 bases, with 12 bases separating them. Germline lookup yields CDR1 MGHRA and CDR2 YSYEKL. CDR3 length equals 15 residues. DNA for the CDR3: TGCGCCAGCAGCCAAGAATCCAGAAACTACTACGAGCAGTACTTC. Amino acid sequence: CASSQESRNYYEQYF.

This chain uses TRBV3-1 with TRBJ2-2; D is perhaps TRBD1 (6 bases). Per the germline V gene, CDR1 is LGHDT and CDR2 is YNNKEL (reference sequence). The V end was cut by 4 bases, the J end by 4 bases, with 13 bases between. The length of the CDR3 is 15 residues. The CDR3 bases are TGTGCCAGCAGCCCTTTGGGGGCCGGCACCGGGGAGCTGTTTTTT. Its protein product is CASSPLGAGTGELFF.

This chain connects TRBV10-3 to TRBJ2-7, with no clear D. V lost 0 bases to trimming and J lost 5 bases, with 8 bases between them. The V gene's germline CDR1 is ENHRY and CDR2 SYGVKD. CDR3 length equals 13 residues. In nucleotides, the CDR3 is TGTGCCATCAGTGAGTCAGGAAGGGACGAGCAGTACTTC. The encoded protein is CAISESGRDEQYF.

In this sample, this clonotype turned up once. The chain is built from TRBV5-1 and TRBJ1-2, with 7 positions matching TRBD1. This CDR3 is built from 16 residues. Germline CDR1 and CDR2: SGHRS and YFSETQ. After removal of 4 bases from V and 0 bases from J, the junction contained 9 bases not matched to a gene. The CDR3 here is CASSHGDSAANYGYTF. The CDR3 DNA reads TGCGCCAGCAGCCACGGGGACAGTGCAGCTAACTATGGCTACACCTTC.

V and J are TRBV19 and TRBJ2-3; possibly TRBD2 for D (7 bases). Per germline, CDR1 LNHDA and CDR2 SQIVND (reference sequence). CDR3 length: 17 residues. Deletions cut 3 bases from V and 0 bases from J, with 16 bases between. CDR3 residues: CASSMFMAGASTDTQYF. The CDR3 nucleotides read TGTGCCAGTAGTATGTTCATGGCGGGGGCTAGCACAGATACGCAGTATTTT.

CDR3 amino acids: CSVEGRGRGQETQYF. In DNA, the CDR3 is TGCAGCGTTGAAGGCCGAGGCAGGGGCCAAGAGACCCAGTACTTC. The J gene is TRBJ2-5, the V gene TRBV29-1; D possibly corresponds to TRBD1 (6 bases). Germline V gene data show CDR1 as SQVTM and CDR2 as ANQGSEA. CDR3 length: 15 residues. The V end lost 1 base, the J end lost 1 base, and 13 bases lay between the germline ends.

The chain joins TRBV4-1 to TRBJ2-3, with TRBD2 as a possible D gene (5 bases). The CDR3 spans 15 residues. From germline, CDR1 is MGHRA and CDR2 YSYEKL. With 5 bases removed from V and 0 bases from J, the gap between germline ends came to 12 bases. The CDR3 region is CASSSRDASTDTQYF. The CDR3 bases are TGCGCCAGCAGCTCCCGGGATGCTAGCACAGATACGCAGTATTTT.

This clonotype was observed once. V and J are TRBV28 and TRBJ2-3, with 7 bases identical to TRBD1. The CDR3 has 14 residues. CDR1 is MDHEN, CDR2 SYDVKM, per germline. V lost 6 bases to trimming and J lost 6 bases; unmatched junction nucleotides: 9. This CDR3 reads CASRETGMGDTQYF. The CDR3 bases are TGTGCCAGCAGGGAGACAGGGATGGGGGATACGCAGTATTTT.

This chain joins TRBV24-1 and TRBJ2-3; D is unclear. Trimming removed 2 bases at V and 5 bases at J, with 10 bases between. Germline V gives CDR1 KGHDR, CDR2 SFDVKD. The CDR3 covers 14 residues. The CDR3 region has the DNA TGTGCCACCAGTGATTCTCAGAGAGGAGATACGCAGTATTTT. Protein product: CATSDSQRGDTQYF.

V usage is TRBV20-1 and J usage is TRBJ2-5; D not resolved. CDR3 length: 11 residues. CDR1 DFQATT and CDR2 SNEGSKA come from the germline V gene (reference sequence). The V and J ends lost 6 bases and 4 bases respectively, with 9 bases between them. The CDR3 reads CSANSPETQYF. CDR3 nucleotide sequence: TGCAGTGCGAACTCACCAGAGACCCAGTACTTC.

The chain joins TRBV12-3 or TRBV12-4 to TRBJ2-1; 9 bases are a match to TRBD2. This CDR3 spans 16 amino acids. With V trimmed by 3 bases and J by 12 bases, 15 bases remained unmatched. CDR3 protein: CASSFSGVKGAGGQFF. In DNA form, the CDR3 reads TGTGCCAGCAGTTTCTCGGGGGTCAAAGGAGCGGGGGGGCAGTTCTTC.

This sequence joins TRBV12-5 and TRBJ2-4; 10 nucleotides line up with TRBD2. The germline V gene encodes CDR1 LGHNT and CDR2 FRNRAP. The CDR3 is 21 amino acids. The junction had 16 bases not matched to a gene; V was cut back by 2 bases and J by 0 bases. The CDR3 nucleotides read TGTGCTAGTGGTTTGAGTGGGCTAGCGGGGGCCCTTTCTCTAGCCAAAAACATTCAGTACTTC. Translating gives CASGLSGLAGALSLAKNIQYF.

The gene calls are TRBV6-1 and TRBJ1-1; 10 bases are shared with TRBD1. The junction had 6 bases not matched to a gene; V was cut back by 4 bases and J by 10 bases. Germline loops: CDR1 MNHNS, CDR2 SASEGT. The CDR3 consists of 13 residues. CDR3 sequence reads: CASSATGGAGAFF. The CDR3 coding sequence is TGTGCCAGCAGTGCGACAGGGGGCGCGGGAGCTTTCTTT.

V usage is TRBV28 and J usage is TRBJ1-2; D may be TRBD1 (5 bases). CDR3 length: 15 residues. V was pared by 3 bases and J by 2 bases, with 13 bases between. In germline, CDR1 is MDHEN, CDR2 SYDVKM. CDR3: CASSLGQVTNYGYTF. For the CDR3, the DNA is TGTGCCAGCAGTTTGGGGCAGGTTACCAACTATGGCTACACCTTC.

V usage is TRBV7-9 and J usage is TRBJ2-3; 9 nucleotides match TRBD1. After removal of 5 bases from V and 1 base from J, the junction contained 4 bases not matched to a gene. The CDR3 spans 15 residues. Germline V gene sequence: CDR1 SEHNR, CDR2 FQNEAQ (reference sequence). The CDR3 DNA reads TGTGCCAGCAGCACCAGGACAGGGGGCACAGATACGCAGTATTTT. Its translation is CASSTRTGGTDTQYF.

This sequence joins TRBV5-1 and TRBJ1-1; no firm D call. Deletions cut 3 bases from V and 0 bases from J, with 12 bases between. The germline CDR1 and CDR2 sequences are SGHRS and YFSETQ. CDR3 length equals 15 residues. CDR3 coding DNA: TGCGCCAGCAGCTCAGGACGGAGCATGAACACTGAAGCTTTCTTT. This gives the protein CASSSGRSMNTEAFF.

The genes are TRBV7-2 and TRBJ1-2, with TRBD1 matching 7 bases. Trimming removed 1 base from V and 8 bases from J; junction bases left unmatched: 4. The CDR3 loop spans 13 amino acids. Germline-derived CDR1 and CDR2 are SGHTA and FQGNSA. DNA for the CDR3: TGTGCCAGCAGCTTAGAGACAGGGAGGGGCTACACCTTC. Protein: CASSLETGRGYTF.

This clonotype was observed a single time. The chain carries TRBV20-1 and TRBJ2-5; 8 nucleotides align to TRBD2. The J segment lost 1 base and the V segment lost 4 bases, leaving 8 bases of the junction unmatched. The germline CDR1 and CDR2 sequences are DFQATT and SNEGSKA (reference sequence). This CDR3 spans 15 amino acids. Here the CDR3 reads CSAISGGGFQETQYF. CDR3 DNA: TGCAGTGCTATCTCAGGCGGGGGGTTCCAAGAGACCCAGTACTTC.

The rearrangement links TRBV20-1 to TRBJ1-1; 7 nucleotides agree with TRBD1. The CDR3 has 15 amino acids. V dropped 2 bases and J dropped 3; count of bases not matched to a gene: 9. Germline V gene data show CDR1 as DFQATT and CDR2 as SNEGSKA (reference sequence). This CDR3 reads CSARWEGRGHTEAFF. CDR3 sequence (DNA): TGCAGTGCTAGATGGGAAGGGAGGGGGCACACTGAAGCTTTCTTT.

The chain links TRBV9 to TRBJ2-5; D not certain. The CDR3 sequence is 14 residues long. Germline V lookup: CDR1 SGDLS, CDR2 YYNGEE. With 0 bases removed from V and 1 base from J, the gap between germline ends came to 7 bases. CDR3 bases: TGTGCCAGCAGCGTAGCTGACCGCCAAGAGACCCAGTACTTC. It encodes CASSVADRQETQYF.

This rearrangement joins TRBV20-1 to TRBJ2-5; unclear D gene. Per the germline V gene, CDR1 is DFQATT and CDR2 is SNEGSKA (reference sequence). This CDR3 has 13 residues. V was cut by 8 bases and J by 5 bases, with 18 bases left in between. DNA for the CDR3: TGCAGTTCCCCCGGGCCTACCCGTGAGACCCAGTACTTC. This gives the protein CSSPGPTRETQYF.